These T cell receptor beta chains were read from a single sample in a study of blood T cell repertoires in COVID-19. The method was immunoSEQ multiplex PCR; TCRdb's version includes in-frame clones alone and lacks a portion of them. The sample lists 120,000 to 150,000 clones, 85% seen once, with approximately 2.7% in the top ten. The material sequenced was peripheral blood. The receptors originated from a woman aged 40 to 50 with active or convalescent COVID-19. The CDR3 runs from the conserved cysteine through the conserved F or W. Each record gives: clone size, V gene, D gene, J gene, CDR3 DNA, CDR3 protein. The D gene is left open where the match is weak. Size values are once, few and many counts, or a class for expanded clones, and some rows have none.

abundance: NA
v_gene: TRBV5-1
d_gene: NA
j_gene: TRBJ2-2
CDR3nt: TGCGCCAGCAGCTTGGGACTTACTTCGAACACCGGGGAGCTGTTTTTT
CDR3aa: CASSLGLTSNTGELFF

abundance: NA
v_gene: TRBV18
d_gene: NA
j_gene: TRBJ1-1
CDR3nt: TGTGCCAGCTCCGGGGGGACAAAGAACACTGAAGCTTTCTTT
CDR3aa: CASSGGTKNTEAFF

abundance: NA
v_gene: TRBV28
d_gene: NA
j_gene: TRBJ2-7
CDR3nt: TGTGCCAGCAGTTTAGGAGGGAGCTACGAGCAGTACTTC
CDR3aa: CASSLGGSYEQYF

abundance: NA
v_gene: TRBV30
d_gene: NA
j_gene: TRBJ2-1
CDR3nt: TGTGCCTGGAGTGTTACAGGGTACAATGAGCAGTTCTTC
CDR3aa: CAWSVTGYNEQFF

abundance: NA
v_gene: TRBV3-1/TRBV3-2
d_gene: NA
j_gene: TRBJ1-3
CDR3nt: TGTGCCAGCACCCAGCGGGGAAACACCATATATTTT
CDR3aa: CASTQRGNTIYF

abundance: NA
v_gene: TRBV21-1
d_gene: NA
j_gene: TRBJ1-1
CDR3nt: TGTGCCAGCACACAGCTTACTGAAGCTTTCTTT
CDR3aa: CASTQLTEAFF

abundance: NA
v_gene: TRBV15
d_gene: TRBD1
j_gene: TRBJ1-1
CDR3nt: TGTGCCACCAGCAGTGACAGGGGGATCAACACTGAAGCTTTCTTT
CDR3aa: CATSSDRGINTEAFF

abundance: NA
v_gene: TRBV3-1/TRBV3-2
d_gene: NA
j_gene: TRBJ1-2
CDR3nt: TGTGCCAGCAGCCAAGGACGGCGGAACTATGGCTACACCTTC
CDR3aa: CASSQGRRNYGYTF

abundance: NA
v_gene: TRBV21-1
d_gene: NA
j_gene: TRBJ1-5
CDR3nt: NA
CDR3aa: CASSKVVGTGNQPQHF

abundance: NA
v_gene: TRBV19
d_gene: NA
j_gene: TRBJ1-1
CDR3nt: TGTGCCAGTAGTATAGTAGAGACGAGGGAAGCTTTCTTT
CDR3aa: CASSIVETREAFF

abundance: NA
v_gene: TRBV19
d_gene: TRBD1
j_gene: TRBJ1-5
CDR3nt: TGTGCCAGTAGTATAAGGGCCGGGACAGGAGGTCAGCCCCAGCATTTT
CDR3aa: CASSIRAGTGGQPQHF

abundance: NA
v_gene: TRBV28
d_gene: NA
j_gene: TRBJ2-1
CDR3nt: TGTGCCAGCAGTTTTAGGCGGAGCAATGAGCAGTTCTTC
CDR3aa: CASSFRRSNEQFF

abundance: NA
v_gene: TRBV5-6
d_gene: TRBD1
j_gene: TRBJ2-7
CDR3nt: TGTGCCAGCAGCTTCGGGACAGGGGGGTACGAGCAGTACTTC
CDR3aa: CASSFGTGGYEQYF

abundance: NA
v_gene: TRBV5-1
d_gene: TRBD1
j_gene: TRBJ1-1
CDR3nt: TGCGCCAGCAGCCCAGACAGGGGTTTTGAAGCTTTCTTT
CDR3aa: CASSPDRGFEAFF

abundance: NA
v_gene: TRBV5-4
d_gene: TRBD2
j_gene: TRBJ2-5
CDR3nt: TGTGCCAGCAGCTGGGGGGGGGCCAGGCTAGCGGGTACAAAAGAGACCCAGTACTTC
CDR3aa: CASSWGGARLAGTKETQYF

abundance: NA
v_gene: TRBV18
d_gene: TRBD1
j_gene: TRBJ1-2
CDR3nt: TGTGCCAGCTTCTCGGGACAGGGTCTAAGCGGCTACACCTTC
CDR3aa: CASFSGQGLSGYTF

abundance: NA
v_gene: TRBV5-5
d_gene: TRBD1
j_gene: TRBJ2-7
CDR3nt: TGTGCCAGCAGCTTGGGACAGGGCGCCTACGAGCAGTACTTC
CDR3aa: CASSLGQGAYEQYF

abundance: NA
v_gene: TRBV3-1/TRBV3-2
d_gene: TRBD2
j_gene: TRBJ2-7
CDR3nt: TGTGCCAGCAGCGAATGGGGCGGGAGGAATCCCTACGAGCAGTACTTC
CDR3aa: CASSEWGGRNPYEQYF

abundance: NA
v_gene: TRBV6-5
d_gene: NA
j_gene: TRBJ1-6
CDR3nt: TGTGCCAGCAGAAAATCAGGGATCCCCCTCCACTTT
CDR3aa: CASRKSGIPLHF

abundance: NA
v_gene: TRBV24-1
d_gene: TRBD1
j_gene: TRBJ1-5
CDR3nt: TGTGCCACCAGTGATTGTGGGGGACAGGGACCCTCTCGGCCCCAGCATTTT
CDR3aa: CATSDCGGQGPSRPQHF

abundance: once
v_gene: TRBV28
d_gene: NA
j_gene: TRBJ1-6
CDR3nt: TGTGCCAGCAGTTTACCCTTGGTGAGCTCCTATAATTCACCCCTCCACTTT
CDR3aa: CASSLPLVSSYNSPLHF

abundance: once
v_gene: TRBV7-6
d_gene: NA
j_gene: TRBJ1-2
CDR3nt: TGTGCCAGCAGCCCGCCTATTGGCTACACCTTC
CDR3aa: CASSPPIGYTF

abundance: NA
v_gene: TRBV7-9
d_gene: NA
j_gene: TRBJ2-3
CDR3nt: TGTGCCAGCAGCGAACTGTCAGATACGCAGTATTTT
CDR3aa: CASSELSDTQYF

abundance: once
v_gene: TRBV29-1
d_gene: NA
j_gene: TRBJ2-1
CDR3nt: TGCAGCGTTAACCGAGCGAATGAGCAGTTCTTC
CDR3aa: CSVNRANEQFF

abundance: NA
v_gene: TRBV18
d_gene: TRBD1
j_gene: TRBJ1-1
CDR3nt: TGTGCCAGCTCAAGGGACAGCCCTCGGGTGAACACTGAAGCTTTCTTT
CDR3aa: CASSRDSPRVNTEAFF

abundance: NA
v_gene: TRBV5-6
d_gene: TRBD1
j_gene: TRBJ2-7
CDR3nt: TGTGCCAGCGAACGACAGGGGACATGGGGGCAGTACTTC
CDR3aa: CASERQGTWGQYF

abundance: NA
v_gene: TRBV4-1
d_gene: NA
j_gene: TRBJ1-3
CDR3nt: TGCGCCAGCAGCCAAGCGGGCCCCGGCGGGCCCTCTGGAAACACCATATATTTT
CDR3aa: CASSQAGPGGPSGNTIYF

abundance: NA
v_gene: TRBV28
d_gene: NA
j_gene: TRBJ2-7
CDR3nt: TGTGCCAGCAGTTACAGGCCAAGCTCCTACGAGCAGTACTTC
CDR3aa: CASSYRPSSYEQYF

abundance: NA
v_gene: TRBV7-6
d_gene: NA
j_gene: TRBJ2-3
CDR3nt: TGTGCCAGCAGCTTAGCGCTTGGGTTGGGGAGTGATACGCAGTATTTT
CDR3aa: CASSLALGLGSDTQYF

abundance: NA
v_gene: TRBV27
d_gene: TRBD1
j_gene: TRBJ2-7
CDR3nt: TGTGCCAGCAAATGGGGACAGGGCTCCTACGAGCAGTACTTC
CDR3aa: CASKWGQGSYEQYF

abundance: NA
v_gene: TRBV6-2/TRBV6-3
d_gene: TRBD1
j_gene: TRBJ1-1
CDR3nt: TGTGCCAGCAGCCGGACAGGGGGCGCAGCTTTCTTT
CDR3aa: CASSRTGGAAFF

abundance: NA
v_gene: TRBV2
d_gene: NA
j_gene: TRBJ1-2
CDR3nt: TGTGCCAGCGTCACACAGGCTTACTATGGCTACACCTTC
CDR3aa: CASVTQAYYGYTF

abundance: NA
v_gene: TRBV29-1
d_gene: TRBD1
j_gene: TRBJ1-3
CDR3nt: TGCAGCGTTTCTCGGGACAGGGGTTTAAGGGACACCATATATTTT
CDR3aa: CSVSRDRGLRDTIYF

abundance: NA
v_gene: TRBV28
d_gene: TRBD2
j_gene: TRBJ2-7
CDR3nt: TGTGCCAGCAGCCCCGGGGGGGGCCCGTCCTACGAGCAGTACTTC
CDR3aa: CASSPGGGPSYEQYF

abundance: NA
v_gene: TRBV9
d_gene: NA
j_gene: TRBJ1-1
CDR3nt: TGTGCCAGCAGCACCGCCGGGATCACTACCGAAGCTTTCTTT
CDR3aa: CASSTAGITTEAFF

abundance: few
v_gene: TRBV3-1/TRBV3-2
d_gene: TRBD2
j_gene: TRBJ2-7
CDR3nt: TGTGCCAGCAGCCAAAGGACTAGCGGATCCTACGAGCAGTACTTC
CDR3aa: CASSQRTSGSYEQYF

abundance: once
v_gene: TRBV19
d_gene: TRBD1
j_gene: TRBJ1-5
CDR3nt: TGTGCCAGTAGTATACGGGACAGGGATCAGCCCCAGCATTTT
CDR3aa: CASSIRDRDQPQHF

abundance: NA
v_gene: TRBV6-5
d_gene: TRBD1
j_gene: TRBJ1-2
CDR3nt: TGTGCCAGCAGTTACTTGGGACAGGATTATGGCTACACCTTC
CDR3aa: CASSYLGQDYGYTF

abundance: NA
v_gene: TRBV6-6
d_gene: TRBD1
j_gene: TRBJ1-5
CDR3nt: TGTGCCAGCAGTCCTGTTCCGGGACAGGGAGGCGGGGGCAATCAGCCCCAGCATTTT
CDR3aa: CASSPVPGQGGGGNQPQHF

abundance: NA
v_gene: TRBV28
d_gene: NA
j_gene: TRBJ2-7
CDR3nt: TGTGCCAGCAGACCTAGGACAGATGCATGGATGGAGCAGTACTTC
CDR3aa: CASRPRTDAWMEQYF

abundance: NA
v_gene: TRBV28
d_gene: NA
j_gene: TRBJ1-6
CDR3nt: TGTGCCAGCAGCTCCGGACAGTTAGGGTACTTT
CDR3aa: CASSSGQLGYF

abundance: few
v_gene: TRBV29-1
d_gene: NA
j_gene: TRBJ1-1
CDR3nt: TGCAGCGTTGAAGGGTTTAGAGGGCCGGGCACTGAAGCTTTCTTT
CDR3aa: CSVEGFRGPGTEAFF

abundance: NA
v_gene: TRBV15
d_gene: NA
j_gene: TRBJ2-7
CDR3nt: TGTGCCACCAGCAGAGGGGGCAGGGTAAACGAGCAGTACTTC
CDR3aa: CATSRGGRVNEQYF

abundance: many
v_gene: TRBV10-3
d_gene: NA
j_gene: TRBJ2-2
CDR3nt: TGTGCCATCAGCGTCTTAGAGGGACACGGGTTCACCGGGGAGCTGTTTTTT
CDR3aa: CAISVLEGHGFTGELFF

abundance: few
v_gene: TRBV5-4
d_gene: TRBD1
j_gene: TRBJ2-3
CDR3nt: TGTGCCAGCAGCTCCGGGACAGGGGTCTCCTTGGGTACAGATACGCAGTATTTT
CDR3aa: CASSSGTGVSLGTDTQYF

abundance: NA
v_gene: TRBV11-2
d_gene: NA
j_gene: TRBJ1-6
CDR3nt: TGTGCCAGCAGCTTAGAGGTGGGGCATTCACCCCTCCACTTT
CDR3aa: CASSLEVGHSPLHF

abundance: NA
v_gene: TRBV10-3
d_gene: NA
j_gene: TRBJ1-2
CDR3nt: TGTGCCATCAGTGAGTCGGGGGCGGCTAACTATGGCTACACCTTC
CDR3aa: CAISESGAANYGYTF

abundance: once
v_gene: TRBV18
d_gene: TRBD1
j_gene: TRBJ1-5
CDR3nt: TGTGCCAGCTCACCCGGGACAGGGGGTACTCAGCCCCAGCATTTT
CDR3aa: CASSPGTGGTQPQHF

abundance: few
v_gene: TRBV6-5
d_gene: NA
j_gene: TRBJ1-2
CDR3nt: TGTGCCAGCAGTCCACAGTGGGGCGATACCTATGGCTACACCTTC
CDR3aa: CASSPQWGDTYGYTF

abundance: NA
v_gene: TRBV6-5
d_gene: NA
j_gene: TRBJ2-6
CDR3nt: TGTGCCAGTAGGGGTTACGGGGCCAACGTCCTGACTTTC
CDR3aa: CASRGYGANVLTF

abundance: NA
v_gene: TRBV19
d_gene: TRBD1
j_gene: TRBJ1-6
CDR3nt: TGTGCCAGTAACCCGGGACAGCATAATTCACCCCTCCACTTT
CDR3aa: CASNPGQHNSPLHF